Shown below are 19 T cell receptor beta chains from a single sample sequenced in a study of blood T cell repertoires in COVID-19 (dated by TCRdb to the early 2020s). Library prep was done by the immunoSEQ multiplex PCR assay. Imported from immuneACCESS, the table was reduced by TCRdb to in-frame sequences with V and J called. These copies leave out some clones; in studies compared against another copy, an unresolved V gene accounts for under half, and the cause of the remainder is not known. The sample table records approximately 290,000 clones; approximately 83% of these occur just once. More than 4% of the sample goes to the ten largest clones. The specimen sequenced was PBMCs or T cells enriched from blood (not recorded which). All receptors derive from a woman aged 25 to 39 who had recovered from COVID-19.

V is TRBV15 and J is TRBJ1-6; D possibly corresponds to TRBD1 (5 bases). The CDR3 sequence is 16 residues long. Trimming pared 2 bases from V and 9 bases from J, leaving 17 bases between. Germline-derived CDR1 and CDR2 are LNHNV and YYDKDF (reference sequence). The CDR3 spells CATSRRAGGMGSPLHF. In DNA, the CDR3 is TGTGCCACCAGCAGACGCGCGGGGGGAATGGGTTCACCCCTCCACTTT.

V usage is TRBV5-1 and J usage is TRBJ1-6, with 8 bases matching TRBD1. V shed 3 bases and J 7 bases; nucleotides not matched to a gene: 6. This CDR3 is 15 amino acids long. CDR1 is SGHRS and CDR2 is YFSETQ in the germline V gene. Here the CDR3 reads CASSSTGGPNSPLHF. CDR3 in DNA: TGCGCCAGCAGCTCCACAGGGGGGCCGAATTCACCCCTCCACTTT.

This clone has more than one count but fewer than ten. The chain uses TRBV19 and TRBJ2-7, with D tentatively TRBD1 (5 bases). This CDR3 is 13 amino acids long. Trimming took off 5 bases at V and 2 bases at J, with 10 bases between the two ends. Germline values: CDR1 LNHDA, CDR2 SQIVND (reference sequence). CDR3 bases: TGTGCCAGTAGTTGGACACCCACCTACGAGCAGTACTTC. It translates to CASSWTPTYEQYF.

The rearrangement uses TRBV7-9 and TRBJ2-1; TRBD2 matches 9 bases. The CDR3 is 15 amino acids. Per the germline V gene, CDR1 is SEHNR and CDR2 is FQNEAQ (reference sequence). V shed 1 base, J shed 9 bases, and the junction held 7 bases outside the gene matches. The CDR3 sequence: CASSLGGGGAGEQFF. CDR3 DNA sequence: TGTGCCAGCAGCTTAGGAGGCGGGGGGGCTGGTGAGCAGTTCTTC.

The V and J genes are TRBV28 and TRBJ1-1, with D hard to call. The V gene's germline CDR1 is MDHEN and CDR2 SYDVKM. The CDR3 is 12 residues long. Trimming took 7 bases from V and 0 from J, leaving 6 bases between them. The CDR3, as DNA: TGTGCCAGCAATTCTATGAACACTGAAGCTTTCTTT. It encodes CASNSMNTEAFF.

The rearrangement uses TRBV6-5 and TRBJ2-7; no reliable D call. Germline V lookup: CDR1 MNHEY, CDR2 SVGAGI. Trimming removed 2 bases at V and 0 bases at J, with 14 bases between. The CDR3 has 16 residues. The CDR3 spells CASSYKFQASSYEQYF. CDR3 sequence (DNA): TGTGCCAGCAGTTACAAGTTTCAGGCGAGCTCCTACGAGCAGTACTTC.

The chain has TRBV5-1 and TRBJ2-7; 9 nucleotides agree with TRBD1. CDR3 length equals 16 residues. The germline V gene has CDR1 SGHRS and CDR2 YFSETQ. Losses at the gene ends were 0 bases for V and 7 bases for J; bases not matched to a gene: 11. This chain's CDR3 is CASSLANRGPFVEQYF. The CDR3 bases are TGCGCCAGCAGCTTGGCTAACAGGGGGCCCTTTGTTGAGCAGTACTTC.

This chain joins TRBV7-9 and TRBJ2-3; D may be TRBD1 (6 bases). V was clipped by 6 bases and J by 3 bases, with 13 bases between them. This CDR3 has 14 amino acids. Germline CDR1 and CDR2: SEHNR and FQNEAQ (reference sequence). The CDR3 region is CASSLRGGTDTQYF. DNA of the CDR3: TGTGCCAGCAGTTTAAGAGGGGGTACAGATACGCAGTATTTT. The full variable domain, with the rest looked up from reference TRBV7-9 and TRBJ2-3, is DTGVSQNPRHKITKRGQNVTFRCDPISEHNRLYWYRQTLGQGPEFLTYFQNEAQLEKSRLLSDRFSAERPKGSFSTLEIQRTEQGDSAMYLCASSLRGGTDTQYFGPGTRLTVL.

This chain joins TRBV19 and TRBJ1-5; D unclear. Trimming pared 5 bases from V and 1 base from J, leaving 6 bases between. Germline lookup yields CDR1 LNHDA and CDR2 SQIVND (reference sequence). CDR3 length equals 13 residues. The CDR3 protein is CASSQQSNQPQHF. CDR3 sequence (DNA): TGTGCCAGTAGTCAACAGAGCAATCAGCCCCAGCATTTT.

Details on this clone: Other DNA sequences within the sample encode an identical CDR3. The chain carries TRBV5-6 and TRBJ2-7; a possible D gene is TRBD1 (5 bases). Germline lookup yields CDR1 SGHDT and CDR2 YYEEEE. V was pared by 0 bases and J by 7 bases, with 5 bases between. The CDR3 extends over 11 amino acids. Written as DNA, the CDR3 is TGTGCCAGCAGCTTGGCAGGGGAGCAGTACTTC. Translating gives CASSLAGEQYF. The full variable domain, its missing parts supplied by reference TRBV5-6 and TRBJ2-7, is DAGVTQSPTHLIKTRGQQVTLRCSPKSGHDTVSWYQQALGQGPQFIFQYYEEEERQRGNFPDRFSGHQFPNYSSELNVNALLLGDSALYLCASSLAGEQYFGPGTRLTVT.

This clone has more than one count but fewer than ten. The rearrangement uses TRBV6-7 and TRBJ2-7; 9 bases align to TRBD2. TRBV6-7 belongs to the ORF category, with a function that is uncertain. The junction had 7 bases not matched to a gene; V was cut back by 4 bases and J by 3 bases. The CDR3 runs 15 residues. The CDR3 sequence is CASSSPGTSNYEQYF. CDR3 coding DNA: TGTGCCAGCAGTTCCCCGGGGACTAGCAACTACGAGCAGTACTTC.

This rearrangement joins TRBV7-9 to TRBJ2-3; 14 bases are shared with TRBD2. Germline-derived CDR1 and CDR2 are SEHNR and FQNEAQ (reference sequence). The CDR3 has 16 residues. After removal of 5 bases from V and 6 bases from J, the junction contained 7 bases not matched to a gene. CDR3 amino acids: CASSGTSGGSVDTQYF. DNA for the CDR3: TGTGCCAGCAGCGGGACTAGCGGGGGCAGTGTCGATACGCAGTATTTT.

The chain links TRBV15 to TRBJ1-1, with 7 bases identical to TRBD1. J gave up 4 bases and V 1 base, and 9 bases lay outside the gene matches. The CDR3 is 16 amino acids. From germline, CDR1 is LNHNV and CDR2 YYDKDF (reference sequence). This CDR3 is CATSRVGRGLGTEAFF. DNA of the CDR3: TGTGCCACCAGCAGAGTGGGAAGGGGGCTCGGCACTGAAGCTTTCTTT.

The chain couples TRBV18 to TRBJ1-2; the D is unclear. Germline CDR1 KGHSH, CDR2 LQKENI. The V and J ends lost 2 bases and 10 bases respectively, with 14 bases between them. There are 13 residues in the CDR3. The CDR3 protein is CASSPSPRLDYTF. CDR3 sequence (DNA): TGTGCCAGCTCACCAAGTCCCCGGCTAGACTACACCTTC.

The chain is built from TRBV10-3 and TRBJ2-5; 9 positions agree with TRBD2. The CDR3 spans 13 residues. Germline CDR1 ENHRY, CDR2 SYGVKD. J was trimmed by 5 bases and V by 2 bases; bases with no gene match: 0. CDR3 DNA sequence: TGTGCCATCAGTGAGGGACTAGCGGAGACCCAGTACTTC. Amino acid sequence: CAISEGLAETQYF.

The chain is built from TRBV28 and TRBJ2-5; D may be TRBD2 (5 bases). Germline CDR1 reads MDHEN; CDR2 reads SYDVKM. The CDR3 totals 15 residues. The germline V and J ends were trimmed by 8 bases and 2 bases, with 18 bases remaining between them. This chain's CDR3 is CASRLPGVIQETQYF. In DNA form, the CDR3 reads TGTGCCAGCCGACTTCCCGGGGTTATACAAGAGACCCAGTACTTC.

The chain uses TRBV12-3 or TRBV12-4 and TRBJ1-1; TRBD1 is a possible D gene (6 bases). Deletions cut 5 bases from V and 7 bases from J, with 11 bases between. This CDR3 comprises 12 residues. CDR3 loop: CASSTGIYEAFF. The CDR3 DNA sequence: TGTGCCAGCAGTACAGGGATTTATGAAGCTTTCTTT.

This clone turned up a few times. The V call is TRBV30, the J call TRBJ1-1; 8 bases line up with TRBD1. There are 14 residues in the CDR3. The V gene's germline CDR1 is GTSNPN and CDR2 SVGIG (reference sequence). V lost 3 bases to trimming and J lost 4 bases; unmatched junction nucleotides: 7. The CDR3 DNA reads TGTGCCTGGAGAGCAGGGGGCCTGGGCACTGAAGCTTTCTTT. Translation: CAWRAGGLGTEAFF. Full variable domain (remainder filled in from reference TRBV30 and TRBJ1-1): SQTIHQWPATLVQPVGSPLSLECTVEGTSNPNLYWYRQAAGRGLQLLFYSVGIGQISSEVPQNLSASRPQDRQFILSSKKLLLSDSGFYLCAWRAGGLGTEAFFGQGTRLTVV.

The chain links TRBV28 to TRBJ1-2; 7 nucleotides align to TRBD1. This CDR3 contains 18 residues. V lost 2 bases and J lost 1; bases outside the gene matches: 13. Germline V CDR1 and CDR2: MDHEN, SYDVKM. CDR3 nucleotide sequence: TGTGCCAGCAGTTTACTACAGGGGAGTATCGAACTTAACTATGGCTACACCTTC. It translates to CASSLLQGSIELNYGYTF.